A single sample is the source of the 9 T cell receptor beta chains below, sequenced in a study of sequential checkpoint blockade in melanoma. The treatment is: randomized to nivolumab then ipilimumab (arm A) or the reverse (arm B). TCRdb's table, derived via immunoSEQ multiplex PCR, lists solely in-frame clones and lacks some. The sample yields 10,000 or so clones, 69% seen once. This sample comprised CD8+ T cells sorted from blood (inferred from file names), obtained from a patient given nivolumab and ipilimumab in sequence. These receptors all stem from a human donor with melanoma.

The chain recombines TRBV13 with TRBJ2-5; TRBD2 matches at 9 bases. This CDR3 comprises 13 residues. V lost 5 bases to trimming and J lost 9 bases; unmatched junction nucleotides: 7. Germline V gene data show CDR1 as PRHDT and CDR2 as FYEKMQ (reference sequence). The CDR3 here is CASSPPGGGAQYF. The DNA of the CDR3 is TGTGCCAGCAGCCCACCGGGCGGGGGGGCCCAGTACTTC.

J is TRBJ2-7 and V is TRBV27, with TRBD1 matching over 8 bases. The CDR3 runs 18 residues. V lost 3 bases to trimming and J lost 6 bases; unmatched junction nucleotides: 19. From germline, CDR1 is MNHEY and CDR2 SMNVEV (reference sequence). CDR3: CASSLFGTGFSPTGEQYF. CDR3 in DNA: TGTGCCAGCAGTTTGTTTGGGACAGGATTCTCCCCGACGGGCGAGCAGTACTTC.

This sequence joins TRBV11-2 and TRBJ2-7; TRBD1 agrees at 8 bases. J lost 4 bases, V lost 5 bases, and 7 bases had no gene match. The CDR3 spans 14 residues. Germline V CDR1 and CDR2: SGHAT, FQNNGV. CDR3 nucleotide sequence: TGTGCCAGCAGCGCCTGGGACAGGTTGTACGAGCAGTACTTC. This sequence encodes CASSAWDRLYEQYF.

This chain links TRBV19 with TRBJ1-1; no clear D. This CDR3 region has 15 residues. The V end lost 4 bases, the J end lost 3 bases, and 15 bases lay between the germline ends. CDR1 and CDR2 (germline): LNHDA, SQIVND (reference sequence). The CDR3 is CASSTGVERDTEAFF. CDR3 DNA sequence: TGTGCCAGTAGTACCGGGGTTGAAAGGGACACTGAAGCTTTCTTT.

The chain recombines TRBV29-1 with TRBJ2-7; the D gene is possibly TRBD2 (6 bases). From germline, CDR1 is SQVTM and CDR2 ANQGSEA. Trimming removed 6 bases from V and 4 bases from J, with 13 bases in between. CDR3 length equals 12 residues. The CDR3 region is CSVGGSGYEQYF. The DNA of the CDR3 is TGCAGCGTGGGGGGATCAGGATACGAGCAGTACTTC.

The gene calls are TRBV7-9 and TRBJ1-2; D remains ambiguous. The V gene lost 7 bases and the J gene lost 3 bases, with 15 bases spanning the gap. Germline V gene sequence: CDR1 SEHNR, CDR2 FQNEAQ (reference sequence). The CDR3 contains 14 residues. The CDR3 bases are TGTGCCAGCAACCCGACCGGACTCGACTATGGCTACACCTTC. Protein product: CASNPTGLDYGYTF.

This chain uses TRBV2 with TRBJ2-7; 9 bases match TRBD2. CDR1 and CDR2 from the germline V gene are SNHLY and FYNNEI. The CDR3 has 14 amino acids. V was clipped by 5 bases and J by 6 bases; unmatched bases: 8. The CDR3 nucleotides read TGTGCCAGCAGTCCCGGGACTAGCTCCCCCGAGCAGTACTTC. As protein: CASSPGTSSPEQYF.

The chain uses TRBV6-5 and TRBJ2-5; D unclear. Trimming removed 5 bases at V and 5 bases at J, with 6 bases between. The CDR3 consists of 11 residues. Germline V lookup: CDR1 MNHEY, CDR2 SVGAGI. The CDR3 sequence is CASSPGETQYF. In nucleotides, the CDR3 is TGTGCCAGCAGTCCCGGGGAGACCCAGTACTTC.

This clone was counted once. The chain combines TRBV2 with TRBJ1-4, with D unresolved. CDR3 length equals 15 residues. Germline V gene sequence: CDR1 SNHLY, CDR2 FYNNEI. Deletions cut 0 bases from V and 0 bases from J, with 5 bases between. CDR3: CASSEASSTNEKLFF. In nucleotides, the CDR3 is TGTGCCAGCAGTGAAGCATCCTCAACTAATGAAAAACTGTTTTTT. The variable domain in full, with the rest retrieved from reference TRBV2 and TRBJ1-4, is EPEVTQTPSHQVTQMGQEVILRCVPISNHLYFYWYRQILGQKVEFLVSFYNNEISEKSEIFDDQFSVERPDGSNFTLKIRSTKLEDSAMYFCASSEASSTNEKLFFGSGTQLSVL.